This TCR beta chain came from a study of chemoradiotherapy in HPV16-positive cancers. Sequenced by immunoSEQ multiplex PCR; TCRdb stores in-frame clones only, minus some. The table shows fewer than 16,000 clones, with roughly 79% occurring only once. The CDR3 is 14 amino acids. Germline V gene sequence: CDR1 MDHEN, CDR2 SYDVKM. The ends were cut back, 4 bases at V and 5 bases at J, with 14 bases in the middle. This clone appeared once. The sample here was taken from a patient who underwent chemoradiotherapy. The receptor was derived from a human donor with HPV-associated anogenital cancer. V gene TRBV28 combines with J gene TRBJ2-5; D perhaps matches TRBD2 (7 bases). CDR3 sequence (DNA): TGTGCCAGCAGTTCCCCGGGGGGCCGGGAGACCCAGTACTTC. Amino acids: CASSSPGGRETQYF.